This is a list of T cell receptor beta chains from one sample in a study of radiation and T cells in renal cell carcinoma. Sequenced by immunoSEQ multiplex PCR; TCRdb stores in-frame clones only, minus some. This table has 13,000 to 15,000 clones, approximately 60% appearing once. Specimen: tumor tissue, collected from a patient whose treatment was nephrectomy without radiotherapy. These receptors came from a man in his 60s with renal cell carcinoma. Both conserved end residues are part of each CDR3. Each record gives: J gene, D gene, clone size, V gene, CDR3 protein, CDR3 DNA. D genes are given only for firm matches. Rows may omit the clone size; those that give it use once, few, many or a size class.

>TRBJ1-2|-|once|TRBV6-5
CASKKGPTNYGYTF
TGTGCCAGCAAGAAGGGCCCTACTAACTATGGCTACACCTTC
>TRBJ2-5|-|once|TRBV19
CASSLREGVGETQYF
TGTGCCAGTAGTCTCAGGGAAGGAGTCGGAGAGACCCAGTACTTC
>TRBJ2-1|-|-|TRBV14
CASSQTLYEQFF
TGTGCCAGCAGCCAGACTTTGTACGAGCAGTTCTTC
>TRBJ1-1|-|medium-sized|TRBV18
CASSPPGQGRDTFF
TGTGCCAGCTCACCACCCGGGCAGGGGAGAGATACTTTCTTT
>TRBJ1-3|TRBD1|-|TRBV5-4
CASSLDRGWNTIYF
TGTGCCAGCAGCCTTGACAGGGGCTGGAACACCATATATTTT
>TRBJ2-7|TRBD1|-|TRBV14
CASSQVTGASYEQYF
TGTGCCAGCAGCCAAGTAACAGGGGCGTCCTACGAGCAGTACTTC
>TRBJ2-1|TRBD2|-|TRBV28
CASTPPASGNHNEQFF
TGTGCCAGCACCCCCCCGGCAAGCGGGAACCACAATGAGCAGTTCTTC
>TRBJ2-1|-|-|TRBV4-3
CASSQLGGADNEQFF
TGCGCCAGCAGCCAACTGGGGGGGGCTGACAATGAGCAGTTCTTC
>TRBJ1-1|-|-|TRBV15
CATSRNFVLNTEAFF
TGTGCCACCAGCAGGAATTTTGTTTTGAACACTGAAGCTTTCTTT
>TRBJ2-1|-|-|TRBV5-1
CASSLFQSNEQFF
TGCGCCAGCAGCTTGTTCCAGTCAAATGAGCAGTTCTTC
>TRBJ2-7|-|few|TRBV2
CASGLGGGLWEQYF
TGTGCCAGCGGGCTAGGAGGGGGCCTTTGGGAGCAGTACTTC
>TRBJ2-3|TRBD1|-|TRBV6-1
CASSEGQGADTQYF
TGTGCCAGCAGTGAAGGACAGGGGGCAGATACGCAGTATTTT
>TRBJ2-4|-|-|TRBV6-6
CANRPTLAKNIQYF
TGTGCCAACCGGCCGACCCTAGCCAAAAACATTCAGTACTTC
>TRBJ2-4|-|few|TRBV29-1
CSVLDAGIQYF
TGCAGCGTTTTAGATGCTGGCATTCAGTACTTC
>TRBJ2-7|TRBD2|-|TRBV5-6
CASSPGASGFSYEQYF
TGTGCCAGCAGCCCCGGGGCTAGCGGGTTCTCCTACGAGCAGTACTTC
>TRBJ2-3|-|-|TRBV5-1
CATNLGVGDTQYF
TGCGCCACCAACTTGGGGGTCGGAGATACGCAGTATTTT
>TRBJ1-4|-|once|TRBV5-6
CASGLAGTEKLFF
TGTGCCAGCGGGCTTGCGGGAACTGAAAAACTGTTTTTT
>TRBJ2-7|-|large|TRBV19
CASSRTLSYEQYF
TGTGCCAGTAGTCGGACATTATCCTACGAGCAGTACTTC
>TRBJ2-1|-|-|TRBV5-1
CASLGYNEQFF
TGCGCCAGCCTTGGATACAATGAGCAGTTCTTC
>TRBJ2-7|TRBD2|-|TRBV11-2
CASSLVGGLGAYEQYF
TGTGCCAGCAGCTTAGTTGGGGGACTAGGGGCCTACGAGCAGTACTTC
>TRBJ2-3|-|-|TRBV5-4
CASSPSGGGNTNTQYF
TGTGCCAGCAGCCCGTCTGGGGGGGGCAACACAAATACGCAGTATTTT
>TRBJ1-5|-|-|TRBV7-2
CASSLQLGGQPQHF
TGTGCCAGCAGCTTACAACTTGGGGGGCAGCCCCAGCATTTT
>TRBJ2-7|TRBD1|-|TRBV7-9
CASSILTGVEQYF
TGTGCCAGCAGCATCCTTACAGGGGTTGAGCAGTACTTC
>TRBJ2-4|-|once|TRBV5-1
CASSLNSKNIQYF
TGCGCCAGCAGCTTGAACTCCAAAAACATTCAGTACTTC
>TRBJ1-2|TRBD1|-|TRBV5-6
CASSRGTVNYGYTF
TGTGCCAGCAGTCGAGGGACAGTTAACTATGGCTACACCTTC
>TRBJ2-3|-|once|TRBV29-1
CSVWDGVDTQYF
TGCAGCGTGTGGGACGGGGTGGATACGCAGTATTTT
>TRBJ1-5|-|-|TRBV2
CASSGAIGRIESNQPQHF
TGTGCCAGCAGTGGGGCCATAGGAAGGATCGAAAGCAATCAGCCCCAGCATTTT
>TRBJ2-7|-|few|TRBV28
CASSLSVKVSSYEQYF
TGTGCCAGCAGTTTATCGGTCAAGGTAAGCTCCTACGAGCAGTACTTC
>TRBJ2-1|-|few|TRBV2
CASSGVQLQFF
TGTGCCAGCAGTGGCGTCCAGTTACAGTTCTTC
>TRBJ1-6|-|-|TRBV7-9
CASTLIVGRNSPLHF
TGTGCCAGCACCCTTATTGTGGGGCGCAATTCACCCCTCCACTTT
>TRBJ2-7|-|-|TRBV6-6
CASSYSGQLYEQYF
TGTGCCAGCAGTTACTCTGGCCAGCTCTACGAGCAGTACTTC
>TRBJ1-5|-|few|TRBV10-3
CASSRQVDSNQPQHF
TGTGCCAGCAGTCGACAGGTGGATAGCAATCAGCCCCAGCATTTT
>TRBJ1-2|-|-|TRBV6-1
CASSDFRTGADYGYTF
TGTGCCAGCAGTGATTTCCGTACCGGGGCCGACTATGGCTACACCTTC
>TRBJ2-7|TRBD1|-|TRBV5-1
CASSLEKDRGFDEQYF
TGCGCCAGCAGCTTGGAGAAGGACAGGGGGTTTGACGAGCAGTACTTC
>TRBJ1-5|-|once|TRBV28
CASTLVGGRRNSNQPQHF
TGTGCCAGCACCCTCGTTGGGGGCCGTAGGAATAGCAATCAGCCCCAGCATTTT
>TRBJ2-5|-|-|TRBV9
CASSPTSFETQYF
TGTGCCAGCAGCCCAACCAGCTTTGAGACCCAGTACTTC
>TRBJ2-7|TRBD1|-|TRBV29-1
CSVRTGTNYEQYF
TGCAGCGTCCGGACAGGAACGAACTACGAGCAGTACTTC
>TRBJ1-2|TRBD1|-|TRBV28
CASSSYRGAYGYTF
TGTGCCAGCAGTTCTTACAGGGGTGCTTATGGCTACACCTTC
>TRBJ2-1|-|-|TRBV10-2
CASSSYNEQFF
TGCGCCAGCAGTTCCTACAATGAGCAGTTCTTC
>TRBJ2-1|TRBD1|-|TRBV28
CASKGGSSEQFF
TGTGCCAGCAAAGGGGGCTCAAGCGAGCAGTTCTTC
>TRBJ1-5|-|-|TRBV9
CASSVGENQPQHF
TGTGCCAGCAGCGTAGGGGAAAATCAGCCCCAGCATTTT
>TRBJ2-2|-|-|TRBV18
CASSPLGASGAGELFF
TGTGCCAGCTCACCACTGGGGGCGTCGGGTGCCGGGGAGCTGTTTTTT
>TRBJ1-1|-|-|TRBV19
CASSRPSGGTEAFF
TGTGCCAGTAGTAGGCCGAGCGGGGGGACTGAAGCTTTCTTT
>TRBJ2-3|TRBD2|-|TRBV9
CASSPSSGLSERDTQYF
TGTGCCAGCAGCCCATCTAGCGGGCTATCAGAGCGGGATACGCAGTATTTT
>TRBJ1-2|TRBD1|-|TRBV6-1
CASSLTGVDGYTF
TGTGCCAGCAGTTTGACAGGGGTGGATGGCTACACCTTC
>TRBJ1-5|-|-|TRBV6-6
CASSQSNSNQPQHF
TGTGCCAGCTCCCAGTCCAATAGCAATCAGCCCCAGCATTTT
>TRBJ2-1|TRBD1|-|TRBV29-1
CSVALGQGALRGQFF
TGCAGCGTTGCCCTGGGACAGGGCGCTCTACGGGGGCAGTTCTTC